These 24 T cell receptor beta chains originate from one sample sequenced in a study of T cell responses to AZD1222 COVID-19 vaccine. The data were produced by immunoSEQ multiplex PCR, yet TCRdb's version contains in-frame clones alone and is incomplete. The sample lists roughly 80,000 clones, about nine tenths occurring once. The sequenced sample was peripheral blood, obtained 28 days after the second AZD1222 dose. All receptors come from an adult who received the AZD1222 COVID-19 vaccine.

The rearrangement uses TRBV10-1 and TRBJ1-1, with 8 positions matching TRBD1. CDR1 and CDR2 from the germline V gene are WNHNN and SYGVQD (reference sequence). The CDR3 runs to 17 residues. J was trimmed by 1 base and V by 1 base; bases with no gene match: 8. CDR3 DNA sequence: TGCGCCAGCAGTGAGTTTACGACAGGGGCATGGAACACTGAAGCTTTCTTT. Protein: CASSEFTTGAWNTEAFF.

The chain links TRBV3-1 (or the pseudogene TRBV3-2) to TRBJ1-2; no clear D. This CDR3 region has 16 residues. Germline V CDR1 and CDR2: LGHDT, YNNKEL (reference sequence). Trimming pared 0 bases from V and 10 bases from J, leaving 21 bases between. The CDR3 sequence is CASSQDTIGPQFLYTF. Written as DNA, the CDR3 is TGTGCCAGCAGCCAAGATACGATCGGGCCCCAGTTTCTCTACACCTTC.

The gene calls are TRBV29-1 and TRBJ1-4; D uncertain. Trimming cost V 4 bases and J 0 bases, with 15 bases left between them. This CDR3 contains 16 residues. CDR1 is SQVTM and CDR2 is ANQGSEA in the germline V gene. The CDR3 nucleotides are TGCAGCGTTGCGGGCCCGGACGGATCAACTAATGAAAAACTGTTTTTT. Translating gives CSVAGPDGSTNEKLFF.

The chain joins TRBV27 to TRBJ2-1, with a weak D call TRBD2 (6 bases). V lost 2 bases to trimming and J lost 0 bases, with 14 bases between them. The CDR3 has 17 residues. Germline V gene sequence: CDR1 MNHEY, CDR2 SMNVEV (reference sequence). In DNA form, the CDR3 reads TGTGCCAGCAGTTTACCAGTCGGGGGAAACTCCTACAATGAGCAGTTCTTC. Amino acid sequence: CASSLPVGGNSYNEQFF.

J is TRBJ2-2 and V is TRBV11-3; 9 positions match TRBD1. Germline lookup yields CDR1 SGHNT and CDR2 YENEEA. The CDR3 length is 14 residues. J lost 5 bases, V lost 5 bases, and 3 bases had no gene match. The DNA for the CDR3 is TGTGCCAGCAGCAAACAGGGGGCTACCGGGGAGCTGTTTTTT. Translation: CASSKQGATGELFF.

V gene TRBV11-3 combines with J gene TRBJ1-6; tentative D call: TRBD1 (5 bases). The CDR3 totals 13 residues. Germline CDR1 SGHNT, CDR2 YENEEA. The V end was cut by 5 bases, the J end by 8 bases, with 10 bases between. The CDR3 bases are TGTGCCAGCAGCCTGTGGGACGATTCACCCCTCCACTTT. Its protein product is CASSLWDDSPLHF.

V usage is TRBV5-4 and J usage is TRBJ2-3; 14 bases fit TRBD2. The CDR3 is 17 residues long. Per the germline V gene, CDR1 is SGHNT and CDR2 is YYREEE (reference sequence). Trimming at V came to 4 bases and at J to 3 bases, leaving 7 bases not matched to a gene. DNA for the CDR3: TGTGCCAGCAGCGTTAGACTAGCGGGGGGGCGTACAGATACGCAGTATTTT. Its translation is CASSVRLAGGRTDTQYF.

V and J are TRBV5-6 and TRBJ2-7, with D perhaps TRBD2 (6 bases). This CDR3 region has 15 residues. Trimming pared 1 base from V and 3 bases from J, leaving 14 bases between. Per germline, CDR1 SGHDT and CDR2 YYEEEE. Here the CDR3 DNA reads TGTGCCAGCAGCTTGCGGAGCCAGGGAGGCTACGAGCAGTACTTC. It is translated as CASSLRSQGGYEQYF.

This sequence joins TRBV27 and TRBJ2-4; D remains ambiguous. Germline values: CDR1 MNHEY, CDR2 SMNVEV (reference sequence). Trimming stripped 8 bases from V and 7 bases from J, with 3 bases between. The CDR3 consists of 9 residues. The CDR3 nucleotides are TGTGCCAGCGGGAACATTCAGTACTTC. Translating gives CASGNIQYF.

The chain uses TRBV6-2 or TRBV6-3 and TRBJ1-5; 8 nucleotides line up with TRBD1. CDR1 is MNHEY and CDR2 is SVGEGT in the germline V gene. V lost 2 bases to trimming and J lost 8 bases; unmatched junction nucleotides: 14. The CDR3 runs 17 residues. CDR3: CASSYPQGVNVGEPQHF. CDR3 sequence (DNA): TGTGCCAGCAGTTACCCACAGGGGGTAAACGTAGGGGAGCCCCAGCATTTT.

The chain combines TRBV5-1 with TRBJ2-5; maybe TRBD1 (7 bases). The CDR3 consists of 15 residues. Per the germline V gene, CDR1 is SGHRS and CDR2 is YFSETQ. V dropped 2 bases and J dropped 5 bases, with 16 bases sitting between them. CDR3 nucleotide sequence: TGCGCCAGCAGCTTACCCAGGGGGGTTGGTGAGACCCAGTACTTC. Its protein product is CASSLPRGVGETQYF.

This chain uses TRBV28 with TRBJ1-4; TRBD1 might be the D (5 bases). Germline CDR1 is MDHEN and CDR2 is SYDVKM. The CDR3 is 16 amino acids. Trimming pared 6 bases from V and 8 bases from J, leaving 22 bases between. The CDR3 reads CASRPPGGRSLEKLFF. Here the CDR3 DNA reads TGTGCCAGCAGACCACCCGGGGGAAGGTCACTCGAAAAACTGTTTTTT. The full variable domain, in which reference TRBV28 and TRBJ1-4 provide the parts outside the CDR3, is DVKVTQSSRYLVKRTGEKVFLECVQDMDHENMFWYRQDPGLGLRLIYFSYDVKMKEKGDIPEGYSVSREKKERFSLILESASTNQTSMYLCASRPPGGRSLEKLFFGSGTQLSVL.

The chain links TRBV7-8 to TRBJ2-2; D might be TRBD1 (5 bases). Germline V lookup: CDR1 SGHVS, CDR2 FQNEAQ. The V end was cut by 5 bases, the J end by 5 bases, with 9 bases between. This CDR3 spans 13 amino acids. CDR3 coding DNA: TGTGCCAGCAGCGCGCAGGGAACCGGGGAGCTGTTTTTT. Amino acid sequence: CASSAQGTGELFF. Combining the CDR3 with reference TRBV7-8 and TRBJ2-2 gives the whole variable domain GAGVSQSPRYKVAKRGQDVALRCDPISGHVSLFWYQQALGQGPEFLTYFQNEAQLDKSGLPSDRFFAERPEGSVSTLKIQRTQQEDSAVYLCASSAQGTGELFFGEGSRLTVL.

This clone has just a few counts. In nucleotides, the CDR3 is TGTGCCACCAGCAGAGACAGGGATCGGTCACCCCTCCACTTT. Protein: CATSRDRDRSPLHF. V gene TRBV15 combines with J gene TRBJ1-6, with D maybe TRBD1 (5 bases). The CDR3 runs to 14 residues. CDR1 LNHNV and CDR2 YYDKDF come from the germline V gene (reference sequence). Trimming stripped 0 bases from V and 10 bases from J, with 10 bases between.

This clone appeared once. V and J are TRBV6-5 and TRBJ1-6; D is perhaps TRBD1 (5 bases). Trimming stripped 8 bases from V and 8 bases from J, with 10 bases between. The CDR3 sequence is 12 residues long. Germline V CDR1 and CDR2: MNHEY, SVGAGI. As DNA, the CDR3 is TGTGCCAGCGGCACAGGAGATTCACCCCTCCACTTT. This codes for CASGTGDSPLHF.

V usage is TRBV5-6 and J usage is TRBJ2-7; 8 bases are shared with TRBD1. The CDR3 spans 16 residues. Trimming removed 0 bases from V and 2 bases from J; junction bases left unmatched: 7. CDR1 SGHDT and CDR2 YYEEEE come from the germline V gene. The CDR3 protein is CASSLARDRMTYEQYF. DNA for the CDR3: TGTGCCAGCAGCTTGGCCCGGGACAGGATGACCTACGAGCAGTACTTC.

The gene calls are TRBV10-3 and TRBJ1-2, with 7 nucleotides matching TRBD1. With V trimmed by 5 bases and J by 5 bases, 5 bases remained unmatched. This CDR3 is 13 amino acids long. Germline V CDR1 and CDR2: ENHRY, SYGVKD. CDR3 loop: CAISPDRVYGYTF. As DNA, the CDR3 is TGTGCCATCAGTCCAGACAGGGTGTATGGCTACACCTTC.

This chain connects TRBV7-9 to TRBJ1-1; the match to TRBD1 covers 7 bases. V dropped 4 bases and J dropped 5; count of bases not matched to a gene: 4. The germline V gene encodes CDR1 SEHNR and CDR2 FQNEAQ (reference sequence). The CDR3 runs 13 residues. The CDR3 reads CASSSGGWTEAFF. The CDR3 DNA sequence: TGTGCCAGCAGCTCAGGGGGTTGGACTGAAGCTTTCTTT. The whole variable domain, remainder taken from reference TRBV7-9 and TRBJ1-1, is DTGVSQNPRHKITKRGQNVTFRCDPISEHNRLYWYRQTLGQGPEFLTYFQNEAQLEKSRLLSDRFSAERPKGSFSTLEIQRTEQGDSAMYLCASSSGGWTEAFFGQGTRLTVV.

The J gene is TRBJ1-2, the V gene TRBV19, with D uncertain. This CDR3 comprises 15 residues. V was shortened by 0 bases and J by 8 bases, with 16 bases between the two germline ends. The germline V gene has CDR1 LNHDA and CDR2 SQIVND (reference sequence). The CDR3 DNA follows: TGTGCCAGTAGTATAGATGCCACCGGTGGATGGGGCTACACCTTC. This codes for CASSIDATGGWGYTF.

The CDR3: CASSQDKGGYTF. CDR3 nucleotide sequence: TGTGCCAGCAGCCAAGATAAGGGAGGCTACACCTTC. The chain uses TRBV3-1 (or the pseudogene TRBV3-2) and TRBJ1-2; D unclear. Trimming took off 0 bases at V and 8 bases at J, with 7 bases between the two ends. CDR3 size: 12 residues. In germline, CDR1 is LGHDT, CDR2 YNNKEL (reference sequence).

CDR3 sequence (DNA): TGTGCCAGCAGCTTGAGGGACAGGGGGCATGGCTACACCTTC. Its translation is CASSLRDRGHGYTF. The chain employs TRBV5-6 and TRBJ1-2; 12 bases are shared with TRBD1. With 1 base clipped from V and 6 bases from J, the junction kept 1 base outside the gene matches. The germline gives CDR1 SGHDT, CDR2 YYEEEE. The CDR3 sequence is 14 residues long.

This clone was detected a few times. The chain uses TRBV28 and TRBJ1-3; D is unresolved. The length of the CDR3 is 12 residues. Trimming stripped 8 bases from V and 6 bases from J, with 11 bases between. Germline V gene data show CDR1 as MDHEN and CDR2 as SYDVKM. The CDR3 DNA is TGTGCCAGCCGAAGCCCGCCAAACACCATATATTTT. It is translated as CASRSPPNTIYF.

This clone has only one observation. The rearrangement uses TRBV27 and TRBJ2-7, with D uncertain. Germline CDR1 and CDR2: MNHEY and SMNVEV (reference sequence). This CDR3 has 13 amino acids. The V end was cut by 6 bases, the J end by 3 bases, with 12 bases between. In DNA, the CDR3 is TGTGCCAGCAGACTCCTCGGCGGCTACGAGCAGTACTTC. Amino acid sequence: CASRLLGGYEQYF.

The chain employs TRBV30 and TRBJ1-5; 7 bases are shared with TRBD1. This CDR3 region has 15 residues. In germline, CDR1 is GTSNPN, CDR2 SVGIG (reference sequence). Unmatched junction bases numbered 13, after V lost 1 base and J lost 10 bases. CDR3 DNA: TGTGCCTGGAGTGCGACAAACAGGGGTGGTTTTCCCCAGCATTTT. Its translation: CAWSATNRGGFPQHF.